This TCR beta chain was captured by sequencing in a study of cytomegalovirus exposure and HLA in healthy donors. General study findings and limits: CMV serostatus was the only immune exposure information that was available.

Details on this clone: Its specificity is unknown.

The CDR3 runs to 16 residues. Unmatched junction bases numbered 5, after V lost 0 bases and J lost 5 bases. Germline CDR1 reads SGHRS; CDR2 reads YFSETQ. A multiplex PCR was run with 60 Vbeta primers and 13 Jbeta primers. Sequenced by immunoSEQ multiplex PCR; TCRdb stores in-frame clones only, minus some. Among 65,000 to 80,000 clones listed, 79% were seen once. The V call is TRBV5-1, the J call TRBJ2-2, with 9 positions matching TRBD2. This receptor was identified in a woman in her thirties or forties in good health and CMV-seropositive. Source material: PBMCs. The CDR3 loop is CASSLEAGGRTGELFF. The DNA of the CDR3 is TGCGCCAGCAGCTTGGAGGCGGGGGGGCGTACCGGGGAGCTGTTTTTT.